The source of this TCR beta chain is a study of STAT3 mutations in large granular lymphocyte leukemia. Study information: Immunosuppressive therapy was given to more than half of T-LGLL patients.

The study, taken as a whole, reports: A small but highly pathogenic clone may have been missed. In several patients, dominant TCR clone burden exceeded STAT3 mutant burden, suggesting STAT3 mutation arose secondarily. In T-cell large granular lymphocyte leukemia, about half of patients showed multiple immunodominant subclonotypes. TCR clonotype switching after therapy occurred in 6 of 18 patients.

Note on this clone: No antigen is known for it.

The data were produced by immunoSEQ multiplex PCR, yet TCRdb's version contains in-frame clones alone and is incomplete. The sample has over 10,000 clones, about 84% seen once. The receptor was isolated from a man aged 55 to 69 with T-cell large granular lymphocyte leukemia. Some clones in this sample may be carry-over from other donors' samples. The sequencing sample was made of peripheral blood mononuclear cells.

This CDR3 is CASSQGTGGYNEQFF. The CDR3 coding sequence is TGCGCCAGCAGCCAAGGGACAGGGGGGTACAATGAGCAGTTCTTC. The J gene is TRBJ2-1, the V gene TRBV4-3; 10 nucleotides line up with TRBD1. The CDR3 covers 15 residues. The J segment lost 4 bases and the V segment lost 1 base, leaving 1 base of the junction unmatched. The V gene's germline CDR1 is LGHNA and CDR2 YSLEER.